Listed below are T cell receptor beta chains from one sample, sequenced in a study of T cells after yellow fever vaccination. TCRdb reanalysed the 5' RACE reads using MiXCR and keeps one entry per CDR3 protein. The table lists 50,000 to 60,000 distinct CDR3 sequences, around 7% of them singletons. The sample here was CD8+ T cells not binding an NS4B(214-222) dextramer, sorted from PBMCs, taken 45 days after the first yellow fever vaccination. These receptors were collected from a man younger than 35 who received the YFV17D yellow fever vaccine. Both conserved end residues are part of each CDR3.

j_call v_call cdr3_length cdr3_aa
TRBJ1-5 TRBV12-3/TRBV12-4 14 CASSPSGGRQPQHF
TRBJ2-1 TRBV5-1 16 CASSPPSAGNYNEQFF
TRBJ2-5 TRBV19 15 CASSMTSGGLTTQYF
TRBJ2-6 TRBV5-5 16 CASSFGGGSGANVLTF
TRBJ1-2 TRBV29-1 16 CSVDNLTGGAPDGYTF
TRBJ1-2 TRBV29-1 11 CSVGTNYGYTF
TRBJ1-4 TRBV9 15 CASSVAAREVEKLFF
TRBJ2-4 TRBV7-2 12 CASSLPGYIQYF
TRBJ2-1 TRBV5-5 16 CASSPFQGQALHEQFF
TRBJ2-2 TRBV20-1 14 CSAVRDRNTGELFF
TRBJ2-7 TRBV30 13 CAWRAGQVGEQYF
TRBJ1-2 TRBV4-1 17 CASSQDHEGITSWGYTF
TRBJ1-5 TRBV12-3/TRBV12-4 14 CASSSRGSNQPQHF
TRBJ2-1 TRBV12-3/TRBV12-4 16 CASSLFGTGSHNEQFF
TRBJ2-7 TRBV29-1 11 CSAPQGGEQYF
TRBJ2-7 TRBV27 12 CASSFSGAEQYF
TRBJ1-1 TRBV5-1 12 CAGSLGGTEAFF
TRBJ1-6 TRBV20-1 16 CSARERDSFYNSPLHF
TRBJ2-7 TRBV7-6 13 CASSLTSSYEQYF
TRBJ1-4 TRBV6-5 14 CASSYFLGGEKLFF
TRBJ1-1 TRBV13 14 CASSSPQGGTEAFF
TRBJ2-3 TRBV12-3/TRBV12-4 15 CASSLRDRYTDTQYF
TRBJ2-5 TRBV7-2 14 CASSFYSGQETQYF
TRBJ2-3 TRBV15 18 CATSRDPPGLFSTDTQYF
TRBJ2-7 TRBV3-1 13 CASSQDGNYEQYF
TRBJ1-2 TRBV7-9 13 CASSPGFMDGYTF
TRBJ2-3 TRBV20-1 16 CSAEWTSGGPTDTQYF